The next 24 T cell receptor beta chains were all read from a single sample in a study of T cell responses to AZD1222 COVID-19 vaccine. Assay: immunoSEQ multiplex PCR; the TCRdb copy retains only in-frame clones and omits some. Counted here are over 65,000 clones, 75% to 90% occurring once; the ten biggest clones make up 4.5% to 6%. This specimen was peripheral blood, taken on day 0 of AZD1222 vaccination. The receptors shown here come from an adult in good health.

This clone has only a few counts. J is TRBJ2-7 and V is TRBV7-6; TRBD1 matches at 7 bases. The trim removed 4 bases at V and 3 bases at J, leaving 9 bases unmatched. Germline V gene data show CDR1 as SGHVS and CDR2 as FNYEAQ. The CDR3 length is 15 residues. CDR3 protein: CASSSGRGLLYEQYF. In DNA, the CDR3 is TGTGCCAGCAGCTCAGGTAGGGGGCTTCTCTACGAGCAGTACTTC. The complete variable domain, with remaining parts taken from reference TRBV7-6 and TRBJ2-7, reads GAGVSQSPRYKVTKRGQDVALRCDPISGHVSLYWYRQALGQGPEFLTYFNYEAQQDKSGLPNDRFSAERPEGSISTLTIQRTEQRDSAMYRCASSSGRGLLYEQYFGPGTRLTVT.

This sequence joins TRBV3-1 (or the pseudogene TRBV3-2) and TRBJ2-6; D is tentatively TRBD1 or TRBD2 (6 bases each). CDR3 length equals 17 residues. V was pared by 6 bases and J by 0 bases, with 15 bases between. The V gene's germline CDR1 is LGHDT and CDR2 YNNKEL (reference sequence). The CDR3 coding sequence is TGTGCCAGCAGGAGCAAGGGGGGATACTCTGGGGCCAACGTCCTGACTTTC. Amino acids: CASRSKGGYSGANVLTF.

The chain couples TRBV6-1 to TRBJ1-1; 8 positions match TRBD1. Germline assignment: CDR1 MNHNS and CDR2 SASEGT. J gave up 0 bases and V 2 bases, and 5 bases lay outside the gene matches. This CDR3 is built from 16 residues. CDR3 nucleotides: TGTGCCAGCAGTGAACAGGGGGCATACTTGAACACTGAAGCTTTCTTT. Its translation: CASSEQGAYLNTEAFF.

V usage is TRBV28 and J usage is TRBJ1-5; maybe TRBD1 (6 bases). V lost 6 bases and J lost 0, with 15 bases in between. Germline CDR1 reads MDHEN; CDR2 reads SYDVKM. The CDR3 length is 16 residues. CDR3 sequence (DNA): TGTGCCAGCAGGGGGGACAATCGCGATAGCAATCAGCCCCAGCATTTT. The encoded protein is CASRGDNRDSNQPQHF.

The chain is built from TRBV19 and TRBJ1-4, with a weak D call TRBD1 (6 bases). CDR3 length: 15 amino acids. V shed 3 bases and J shed 6 bases, with 14 bases lying between them. Germline V gene sequence: CDR1 LNHDA, CDR2 SQIVND (reference sequence). The DNA for the CDR3 is TGTGCCAGTAGTATCCCGAGGGACACCGATGAAAAACTGTTTTTT. Translating it yields CASSIPRDTDEKLFF.

The gene calls are TRBV7-8 and TRBJ2-3; 7 bases fit TRBD1. V lost 0 bases, J lost 2 bases, and 2 bases stayed unmatched. Germline V CDR1 and CDR2: SGHVS, FQNEAQ. The CDR3 runs to 15 residues. The CDR3 protein is CASSLADRVTDTQYF. DNA for the CDR3: TGTGCCAGCAGCTTAGCCGACAGGGTCACAGATACGCAGTATTTT.

The J gene is TRBJ2-5, the V gene TRBV4-2; 10 bases align to TRBD2. Per germline, CDR1 LGHNA and CDR2 YNFKEQ. The CDR3 length is 17 residues. V shed 4 bases and J 1 base; nucleotides not matched to a gene: 9. The CDR3 loop reads CASSPTPLAGPQETQYF. The CDR3 nucleotides are TGTGCCAGCAGCCCCACGCCACTAGCGGGGCCCCAAGAGACCCAGTACTTC.

The chain carries TRBV3-1 (or the pseudogene TRBV3-2) and TRBJ2-7, with TRBD1 matching 9 bases. Germline CDR1 reads LGHDT; CDR2 reads YNNKEL (reference sequence). The junction had 11 bases not matched to a gene; V was cut back by 4 bases and J by 7 bases. This CDR3 is built from 15 residues. The DNA for the CDR3 is TGTGCCAGCAGCCCGGGACAGGGAGTACTTTGGGAGCAGTACTTC. This gives the protein CASSPGQGVLWEQYF.

The chain uses TRBV12-3 or TRBV12-4 and TRBJ1-1; 7 nucleotides agree with TRBD1. V gave up 7 bases and J gave up 6 bases; unmatched junction bases: 8. This CDR3 is built from 13 residues. CDR3 coding DNA: TGTGCCAGCACGACGAGGGGACAGCCTGAAGCTTTCTTT. Its protein is CASTTRGQPEAFF.

This sequence joins TRBV6-1 and TRBJ2-7; tentatively, D is TRBD1 (6 bases). Germline V gives CDR1 MNHNS, CDR2 SASEGT. The CDR3 runs to 14 residues. Trimming pared 6 bases from V and 0 bases from J, leaving 12 bases between. DNA for the CDR3: TGTGCCAGCAGCTCCGGGACATTCTCCTACGAGCAGTACTTC. Its protein product is CASSSGTFSYEQYF.

The chain links TRBV30 to TRBJ2-7; the match to TRBD2 covers 7 bases. This CDR3 has 12 amino acids. Germline assignment: CDR1 GTSNPN and CDR2 SVGIG (reference sequence). The V segment lost 2 bases and the J segment 6 bases; nucleotides outside the gene matches: 4. The CDR3 here is CAWSRLAGEQYF. As DNA, the CDR3 is TGTGCCTGGAGTCGACTAGCAGGCGAGCAGTACTTC.

The genes are TRBV5-1 and TRBJ2-5; no definite D call. CDR1 and CDR2 from the germline V gene are SGHRS and YFSETQ. The germline V and J ends were trimmed by 4 bases and 3 bases, with 13 bases remaining between them. The CDR3 extends over 14 amino acids. The CDR3 loop is CASSQGPAEETQYF. The CDR3 region has the DNA TGCGCCAGCAGCCAAGGGCCAGCCGAAGAGACCCAGTACTTC.

The chain recombines TRBV3-1 (or the pseudogene TRBV3-2) with TRBJ2-1, with TRBD2 identical over 9 bases. The length of the CDR3 is 15 residues. Germline loops: CDR1 LGHDT, CDR2 YNNKEL (reference sequence). The V and J ends lost 4 bases and 4 bases, in that order; junction bases with no gene match: 5. CDR3 amino acids: CASSRPSGGYNEQFF. The CDR3 coding sequence is TGTGCCAGCAGCCGTCCCAGCGGGGGGTACAATGAGCAGTTCTTC.

This clone appeared once. The chain combines TRBV6-5 with TRBJ2-7, with D uncertain. Trimming removed 5 bases from V and 2 bases from J, with 13 bases in between. The germline V gene encodes CDR1 MNHEY and CDR2 SVGAGI. The CDR3 runs to 14 residues. In DNA form, the CDR3 reads TGTGCCAGCAGTCCGGGCGTAGGGCCCTACGAGCAGTACTTC. This sequence encodes CASSPGVGPYEQYF.

The chain has TRBV18 and TRBJ1-6; D is unresolved. The CDR3 extends over 13 amino acids. CDR1 and CDR2 (germline): KGHSH, LQKENI. Trimming left V 5 bases short and J 8 bases short, with 10 bases between. CDR3 bases: TGTGCCAGCTCATCAAAGCGGGATTCACCCCTCCACTTT. Amino acid sequence: CASSSKRDSPLHF.

This chain links TRBV27 with TRBJ2-7, with TRBD2 matching 12 bases. The CDR3 totals 13 residues. Germline trimming cut 6 bases from V and 4 bases from J; bases unmatched to any gene: 1. CDR1 MNHEY and CDR2 SMNVEV come from the germline V gene (reference sequence). The CDR3 DNA reads as TGTGCCAGCAGGACTAGCGGGAGTTACGAGCAGTACTTC. As protein: CASRTSGSYEQYF.

The chain couples TRBV5-1 to TRBJ2-7, with 7 bases fitting TRBD1. Germline lookup yields CDR1 SGHRS and CDR2 YFSETQ. With 4 bases clipped from V and 6 bases from J, the junction kept 7 bases outside the gene matches. There are 13 residues in the CDR3. The CDR3 DNA is TGCGCCAGCAGCAACCCGGACAGGCGCGAGCAGTACTTC. It codes for CASSNPDRREQYF. The full variable domain, rest sourced from reference TRBV5-1 and TRBJ2-7, is KAGVTQTPRYLIKTRGQQVTLSCSPISGHRSVSWYQQTPGQGLQFLFEYFSETQRNKGNFPGRFSGRQFSNSRSEMNVSTLELGDSALYLCASSNPDRREQYFGPGTRLTVT.

This clone turned up a few times. This rearrangement joins TRBV30 to TRBJ2-1; D not resolved. This CDR3 is built from 13 residues. Germline values: CDR1 GTSNPN, CDR2 SVGIG (reference sequence). V was pared by 3 bases and J by 4 bases, with 10 bases between. The DNA for the CDR3 is TGTGCCTGGAGAGGTGATCGGTACAATGAGCAGTTCTTC. This sequence encodes CAWRGDRYNEQFF.

A few counts support this clone. V gene TRBV30 combines with J gene TRBJ1-2; tentative D call: TRBD1 (5 bases). Per the germline V gene, CDR1 is GTSNPN and CDR2 is SVGIG (reference sequence). The CDR3 consists of 12 residues. Trimming shortened V by 4 bases and J by 5 bases, and 11 bases separated the two germline ends. CDR3 in amino acids: CAWTPGKYGYTF. The CDR3 coding sequence is TGTGCCTGGACCCCAGGGAAATATGGCTACACCTTC.

This clone was counted once. The J gene is TRBJ1-5, the V gene TRBV19, with D unresolved. This CDR3 region has 13 residues. The V end was cut by 4 bases, the J end by 2 bases, with 6 bases between. Germline values: CDR1 LNHDA, CDR2 SQIVND (reference sequence). Here the CDR3 reads CASSTTGNQPQHF. Here the CDR3 DNA reads TGTGCCAGTAGTACAACAGGCAATCAGCCCCAGCATTTT.

The V gene is TRBV18, the J gene TRBJ2-5, with D possibly TRBD2 on 6 matching bases. Between the trimmed V and J ends, which lost 6 bases and 6 bases, there was a span of 17 bases. The CDR3 is 14 residues long. CDR1 and CDR2 from the germline V gene are KGHSH and LQKENI. CDR3 nucleotides: TGTGCCAGCTCTACTAGCTTGGAGGGGAAGACCCAGTACTTC. Translation: CASSTSLEGKTQYF.

This clone was seen a few times. The sample has other DNA sequences that encode this CDR3 too. The chain is built from TRBV15 and TRBJ1-3; D perhaps matches TRBD1 (6 bases). This CDR3 has 15 residues. Germline CDR1 LNHNV, CDR2 YYDKDF (reference sequence). V was cut by 0 bases and J by 1 base, with 7 bases left in between. The CDR3 DNA is TGTGCCACCAGCAGAGATGGACAGTCTGGAAACACCATATATTTT. Amino acids: CATSRDGQSGNTIYF.

The chain recombines TRBV4-2 with TRBJ2-7, with D unresolved. Trimming stripped 4 bases from V and 1 base from J, with 8 bases between. The CDR3 length is 13 residues. Germline CDR1 and CDR2: LGHNA and YNFKEQ. The CDR3 DNA reads as TGTGCCAGCAGCCGTGACAAATCCTACGAGCAGTACTTC. Translation gives CASSRDKSYEQYF.

The chain uses TRBV7-3 and TRBJ2-3, with D perhaps TRBD2 (7 bases). Germline assignment: CDR1 SGHTA and CDR2 FQGTGA. The CDR3 has 12 amino acids. V lost 5 bases, J lost 8 bases, and 11 bases lay in between. The CDR3 here is CASSQRGGTQYF. The CDR3 DNA reads as TGTGCCAGCAGCCAAAGGGGGGGTACGCAGTATTTT.